This T cell receptor (beta chain) was identified during a study of shared clonotypes between healthy human individuals. Comments on this clone: Its matching antigen is unknown.

Findings and caveats of the study: Generally, estimated richness proved larger in naive subsets than it did in memory subsets.

The germline V gene encodes CDR1 MNHEY and CDR2 SVGAGI. The V gene lost 9 bases and the J gene lost 10 bases, with 18 bases spanning the gap. The CDR3 loop spans 12 amino acids. Deep level was the assay's run setting. The method was immunoSEQ multiplex PCR; TCRdb's version includes in-frame clones alone and lacks a portion of them. The table has roughly 2.1 million clones, just over 90% seen once; the top ten hold approximately 1.7%. CD45RO-negative CD8 cells positively selected for CCR7 made up the naive population, which excluded terminally differentiated effector memory CD45RA+ cells. The chain carries TRBV6-5 and TRBJ1-1; D ambiguous. The clonotype originates from a man between 18 and 29 years old in good health. Some clones in this sample may be carry-over from other donors' samples. The sequenced sample consisted of naive CD8+ T cells from PBMCs. In nucleotides, the CDR3 is TGTGCCAGTGGAAGGTGGGGTGCCGGAGCTTTCTTT. This gives the protein CASGRWGAGAFF.